This T cell receptor beta chain appears in the sequencing data of a study of cytomegalovirus exposure and HLA in healthy donors. Background on the study: Of 300 to 500 genotyped donors, 81% grouped in the Caucasian-associated ancestry cluster. The study's findings and limits: Investigators reported over 150 TCR beta chains as tied to cytomegalovirus. At a 0.05 false discovery rate, a later analysis found approximately 15,000 TCR beta sequences to be associated with HLA alleles. CMV antigen specificity was confirmed in vitro for a few CMV-associated chains.

This clone was seen a handful of times. Its antigen is still unknown. The CDR3 sequence is 15 residues long. With 10 bases clipped from V and 0 bases from J, the junction kept 10 bases outside the gene matches. The germline V gene has CDR1 SNHLY and CDR2 FYNNEI. In the PCR, 60 Vbeta and 13 Jbeta primers were used. The method was immunoSEQ multiplex PCR; TCRdb's version includes in-frame clones alone and lacks a portion of them. The sample holds about 140,000 clones, roughly 83% seen once. This TCR was sampled from a middle-aged man in good health and CMV-seropositive. V and J are TRBV2 and TRBJ1-1, with 8 nucleotides matching TRBD1. Specimen: PBMCs. The CDR3 DNA is TGTGCCACCACCTATACAGGGGGAATGAACACTGAAGCTTTCTTT. It codes for CATTYTGGMNTEAFF. The entire variable domain, with the rest obtained from reference TRBV2 and TRBJ1-1, is as follows: EPEVTQTPSHQVTQMGQEVILRCVPISNHLYFYWYRQILGQKVEFLVSFYNNEISEKSEIFDDQFSVERPDGSNFTLKIRSTKLEDSAMYFCATTYTGGMNTEAFFGQGTRLTVV.